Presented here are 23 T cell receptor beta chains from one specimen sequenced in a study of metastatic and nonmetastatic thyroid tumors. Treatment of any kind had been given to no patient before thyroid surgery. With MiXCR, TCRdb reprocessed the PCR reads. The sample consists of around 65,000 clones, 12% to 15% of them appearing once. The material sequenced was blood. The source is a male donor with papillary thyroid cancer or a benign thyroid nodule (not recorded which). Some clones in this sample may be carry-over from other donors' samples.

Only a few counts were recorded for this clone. The CDR3 here is CASTLDSGPYEQYF. Here the CDR3 DNA reads TGTGCCAGCACTTTGGACAGTGGTCCCTACGAGCAGTACTTC. The chain carries TRBV6-1 and TRBJ2-7, with TRBD1 as a possible D gene (6 bases). This CDR3 spans 14 amino acids. Trimming removed 7 bases at V and 2 bases at J, with 15 bases between. Germline lookup yields CDR1 MNHNS and CDR2 SASEGT.

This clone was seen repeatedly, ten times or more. In DNA form, the CDR3 reads TGTGCCAGCAGTGCCGGGACAGGGGTAAATGAAAAACTGTTTTTT. Protein sequence: CASSAGTGVNEKLFF. The chain is built from TRBV28 and TRBJ1-4, with TRBD1 matching 10 bases. V dropped 5 bases and J dropped 5; count of bases not matched to a gene: 5. CDR1 is MDHEN and CDR2 is SYDVKM in the germline V gene. The CDR3 extends over 15 amino acids.

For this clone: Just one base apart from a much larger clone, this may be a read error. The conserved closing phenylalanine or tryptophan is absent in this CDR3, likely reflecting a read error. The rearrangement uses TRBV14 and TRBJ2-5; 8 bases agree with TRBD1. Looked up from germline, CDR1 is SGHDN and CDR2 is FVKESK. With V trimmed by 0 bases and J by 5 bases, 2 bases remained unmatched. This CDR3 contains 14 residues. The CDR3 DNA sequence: TGTGCCAGCAGCCAAGACAGGGGGCGGGAGACCCAGTACATC. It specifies CASSQDRGRETQYI.

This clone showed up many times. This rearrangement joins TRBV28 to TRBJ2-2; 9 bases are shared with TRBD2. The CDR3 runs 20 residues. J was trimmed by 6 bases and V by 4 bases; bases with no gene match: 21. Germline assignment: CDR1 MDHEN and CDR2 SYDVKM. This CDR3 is CASSSWGGSGRSPIAGELFF. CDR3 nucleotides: TGTGCCAGCAGTTCCTGGGGTGGTAGCGGGAGATCCCCCATAGCCGGGGAGCTGTTTTTT.

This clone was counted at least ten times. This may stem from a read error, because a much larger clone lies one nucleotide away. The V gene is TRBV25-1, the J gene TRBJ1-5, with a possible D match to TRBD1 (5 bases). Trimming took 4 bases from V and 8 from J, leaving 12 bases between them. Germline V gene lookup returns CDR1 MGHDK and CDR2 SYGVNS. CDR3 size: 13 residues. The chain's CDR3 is CASSAPGKEPQHF. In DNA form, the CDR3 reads TGTGCCAGCAGTGCCCCAGGGAAAGAGCCCCAGCATTTT. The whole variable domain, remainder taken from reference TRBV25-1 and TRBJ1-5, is EADIYQTPRYLVIGTGKKITLECSQTMGHDKMYWYQQDPGMELHLIHYSYGVNSTEKGDLSSESTVSRIRTEHFPLTLESARPSHTSQYLCASSAPGKEPQHFGDGTRLSIL.

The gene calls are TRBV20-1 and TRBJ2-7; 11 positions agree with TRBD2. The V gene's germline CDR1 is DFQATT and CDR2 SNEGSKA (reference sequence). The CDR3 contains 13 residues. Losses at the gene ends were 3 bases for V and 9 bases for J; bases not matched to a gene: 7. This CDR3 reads CSARDLGLAVQYF. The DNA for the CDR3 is TGCAGTGCTAGGGACTTGGGACTAGCGGTGCAGTACTTC.

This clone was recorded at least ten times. CDR3 amino acids: CASSQGLAGDSSTGELFF. The CDR3 bases are TGTGCCAGCAGCCAAGGACTAGCGGGAGACTCGAGCACCGGGGAGCTGTTTTTT. The chain combines TRBV13 with TRBJ2-2, with 13 bases that match TRBD2. J was trimmed by 4 bases and V by 5 bases; bases with no gene match: 10. The CDR3 has 18 amino acids. From germline, CDR1 is PRHDT and CDR2 FYEKMQ (reference sequence).

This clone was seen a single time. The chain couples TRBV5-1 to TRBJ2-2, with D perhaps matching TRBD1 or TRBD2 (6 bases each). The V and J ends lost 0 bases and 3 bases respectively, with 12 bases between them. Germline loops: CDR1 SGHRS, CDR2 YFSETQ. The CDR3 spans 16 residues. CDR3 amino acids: CASSLGPRGDTGELFF. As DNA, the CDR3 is TGCGCCAGCAGCTTGGGTCCGAGGGGGGACACCGGGGAGCTGTTTTTT.

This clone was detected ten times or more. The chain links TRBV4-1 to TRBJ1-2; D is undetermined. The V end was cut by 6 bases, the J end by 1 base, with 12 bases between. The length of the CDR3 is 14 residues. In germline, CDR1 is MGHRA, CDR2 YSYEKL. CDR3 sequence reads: CASRRSLGNYGYTF. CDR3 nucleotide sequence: TGCGCCAGCAGGAGGTCATTAGGTAACTATGGCTACACCTTC.

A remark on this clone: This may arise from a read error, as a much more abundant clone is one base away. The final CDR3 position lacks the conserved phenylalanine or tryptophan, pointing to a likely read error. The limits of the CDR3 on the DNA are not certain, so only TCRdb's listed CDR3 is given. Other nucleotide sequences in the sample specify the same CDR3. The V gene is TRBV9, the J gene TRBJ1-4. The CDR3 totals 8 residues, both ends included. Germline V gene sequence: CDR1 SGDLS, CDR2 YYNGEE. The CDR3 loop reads CASSRQPS.

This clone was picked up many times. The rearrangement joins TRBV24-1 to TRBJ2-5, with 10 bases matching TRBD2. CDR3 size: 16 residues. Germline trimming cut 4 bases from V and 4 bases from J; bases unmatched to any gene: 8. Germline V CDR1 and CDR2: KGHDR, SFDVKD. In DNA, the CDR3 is TGTGCCACCAGTGAAGCGCTAGCGGGAGTAGGAGAGACCCAGTACTTC. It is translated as CATSEALAGVGETQYF.

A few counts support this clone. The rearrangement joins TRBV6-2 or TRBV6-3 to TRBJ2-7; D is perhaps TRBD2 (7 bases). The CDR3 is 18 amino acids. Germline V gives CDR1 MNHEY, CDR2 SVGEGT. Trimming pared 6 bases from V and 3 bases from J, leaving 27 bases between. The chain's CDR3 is CASRAAGACRSGNYEQYF. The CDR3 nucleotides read TGTGCCAGCAGGGCCGCGGGGGCGTGTCGTAGTGGGAACTACGAGCAGTACTTC.

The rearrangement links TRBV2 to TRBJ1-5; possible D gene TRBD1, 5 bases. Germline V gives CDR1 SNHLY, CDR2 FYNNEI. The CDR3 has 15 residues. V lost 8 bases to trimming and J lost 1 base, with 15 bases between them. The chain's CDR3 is CASLLDRTSNQPQHF. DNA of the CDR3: TGTGCCAGCTTATTAGACAGAACAAGCAATCAGCCCCAGCATTTT.

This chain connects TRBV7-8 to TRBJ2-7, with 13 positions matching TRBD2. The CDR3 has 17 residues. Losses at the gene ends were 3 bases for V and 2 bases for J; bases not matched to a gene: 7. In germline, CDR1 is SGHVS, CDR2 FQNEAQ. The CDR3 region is CASSLGTSGARAYEQYF. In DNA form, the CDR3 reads TGTGCCAGCAGCTTGGGGACTAGCGGGGCTAGGGCCTACGAGCAGTACTTC.

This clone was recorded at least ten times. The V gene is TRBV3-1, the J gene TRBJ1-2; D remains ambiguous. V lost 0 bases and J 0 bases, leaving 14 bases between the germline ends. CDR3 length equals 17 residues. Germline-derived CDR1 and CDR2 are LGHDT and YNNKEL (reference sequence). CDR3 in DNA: TGTGCCAGCAGCCAAGATCGTGGGCCCTCTCCTAACTATGGCTACACCTTC. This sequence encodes CASSQDRGPSPNYGYTF.

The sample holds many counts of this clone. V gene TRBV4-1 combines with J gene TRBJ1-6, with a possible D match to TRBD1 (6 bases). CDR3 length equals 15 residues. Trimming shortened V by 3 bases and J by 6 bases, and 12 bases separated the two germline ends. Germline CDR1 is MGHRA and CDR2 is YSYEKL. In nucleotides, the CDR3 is TGCGCCAGCAGCCATTCAGGGGCGGGTAATTCACCCCTCCACTTT. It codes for CASSHSGAGNSPLHF.

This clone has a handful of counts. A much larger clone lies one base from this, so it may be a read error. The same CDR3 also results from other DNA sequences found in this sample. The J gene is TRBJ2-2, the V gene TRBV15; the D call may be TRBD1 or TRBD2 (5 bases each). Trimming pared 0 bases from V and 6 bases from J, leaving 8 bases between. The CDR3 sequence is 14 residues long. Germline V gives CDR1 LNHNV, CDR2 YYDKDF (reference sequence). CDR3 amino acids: CATSRDRGSGELFF. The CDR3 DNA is TGTGCCACCAGCAGAGATCGGGGCTCCGGGGAGCTGTTTTTT.

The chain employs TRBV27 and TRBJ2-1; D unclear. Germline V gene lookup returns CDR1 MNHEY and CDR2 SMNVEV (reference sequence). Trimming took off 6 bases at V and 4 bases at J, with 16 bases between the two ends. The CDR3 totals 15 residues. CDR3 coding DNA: TGTGCCAGCAGCCCCCTCGTGGGCGCTTACAATGAGCAGTTCTTC. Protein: CASSPLVGAYNEQFF.

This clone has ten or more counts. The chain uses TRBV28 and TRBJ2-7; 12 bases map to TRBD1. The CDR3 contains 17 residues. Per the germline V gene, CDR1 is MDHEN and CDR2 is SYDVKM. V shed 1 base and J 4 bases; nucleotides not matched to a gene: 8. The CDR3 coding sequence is TGTGCCAGCAGTTTATCCCCCGGGACAGGGGGCTGGTACGAGCAGTACTTC. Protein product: CASSLSPGTGGWYEQYF.

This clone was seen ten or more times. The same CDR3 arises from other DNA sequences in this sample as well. DNA for the CDR3: TGCGCCAGCAGCTTGGAGGGGCCAAGTATAGATACGCAGTATTTT. As protein: CASSLEGPSIDTQYF. The rearrangement links TRBV5-1 to TRBJ2-3; possible D gene TRBD1, 5 bases. V lost 0 bases and J lost 5, with 13 bases in between. This CDR3 is built from 15 residues. CDR1 and CDR2 from the germline V gene are SGHRS and YFSETQ. Together with reference TRBV5-1 and TRBJ2-3, the CDR3 gives the full variable domain: KAGVTQTPRYLIKTRGQQVTLSCSPISGHRSVSWYQQTPGQGLQFLFEYFSETQRNKGNFPGRFSGRQFSNSRSEMNVSTLELGDSALYLCASSLEGPSIDTQYFGPGTRLTVL.

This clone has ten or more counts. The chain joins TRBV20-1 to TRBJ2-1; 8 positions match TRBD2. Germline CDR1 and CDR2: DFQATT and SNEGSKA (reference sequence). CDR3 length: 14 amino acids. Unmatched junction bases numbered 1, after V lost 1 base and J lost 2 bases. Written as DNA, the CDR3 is TGCAGTGCTAGAGCGGGAGGGCCCTACAATGAGCAGTTCTTC. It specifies CSARAGGPYNEQFF.

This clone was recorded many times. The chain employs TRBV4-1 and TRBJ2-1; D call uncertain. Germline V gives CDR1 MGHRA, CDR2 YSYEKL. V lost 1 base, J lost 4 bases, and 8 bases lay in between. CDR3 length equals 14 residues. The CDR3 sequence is CASSQGLDYNEQFF. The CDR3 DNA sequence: TGCGCCAGCAGCCAAGGTCTAGATTACAATGAGCAGTTCTTC.

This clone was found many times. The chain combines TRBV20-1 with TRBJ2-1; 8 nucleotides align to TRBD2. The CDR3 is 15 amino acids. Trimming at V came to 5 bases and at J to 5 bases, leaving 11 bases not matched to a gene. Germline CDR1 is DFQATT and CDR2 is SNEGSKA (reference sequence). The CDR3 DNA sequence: TGCAGTGCTGAACCCGGGACTAGAGGGAACAATGAGCAGTTCTTC. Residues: CSAEPGTRGNNEQFF.